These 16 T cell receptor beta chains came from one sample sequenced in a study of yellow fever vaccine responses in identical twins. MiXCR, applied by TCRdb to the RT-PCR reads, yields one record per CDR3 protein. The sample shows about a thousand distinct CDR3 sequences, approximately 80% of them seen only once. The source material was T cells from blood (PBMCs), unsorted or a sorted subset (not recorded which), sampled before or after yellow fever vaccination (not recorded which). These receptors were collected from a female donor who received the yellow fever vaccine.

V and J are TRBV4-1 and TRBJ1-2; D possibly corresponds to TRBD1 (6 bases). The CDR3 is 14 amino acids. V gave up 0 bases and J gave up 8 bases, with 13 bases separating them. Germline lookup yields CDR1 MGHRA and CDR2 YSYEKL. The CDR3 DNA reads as TGCGCCAGCAGCCAAGATAACTCGGGGGGCGGCTACACCTTC. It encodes CASSQDNSGGGYTF.

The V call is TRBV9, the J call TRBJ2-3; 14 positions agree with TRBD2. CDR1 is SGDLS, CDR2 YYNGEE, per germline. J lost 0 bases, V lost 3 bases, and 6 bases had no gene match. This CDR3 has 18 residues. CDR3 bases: TGTGCCAGCAGCGGATTTGGGACTAGCGGGGGAAGCACAGATACGCAGTATTTT. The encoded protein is CASSGFGTSGGSTDTQYF.

CDR3 sequence reads: CASSFRGRTYEQYF. The CDR3 bases are TGTGCCAGCAGCTTCCGGGGCAGGACCTACGAGCAGTACTTC. This chain joins TRBV11-1 and TRBJ2-7; D may correspond to TRBD1 or TRBD2 (5 bases each). Trimming removed 3 bases at V and 2 bases at J, with 11 bases between. The CDR3 has 14 residues. The germline V gene encodes CDR1 SGHAT and CDR2 FQDESV (reference sequence).

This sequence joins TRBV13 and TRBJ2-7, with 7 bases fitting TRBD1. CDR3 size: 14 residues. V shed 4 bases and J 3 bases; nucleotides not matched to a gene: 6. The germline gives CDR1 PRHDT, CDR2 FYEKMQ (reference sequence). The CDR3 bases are TGTGCCAGCAGCTCGACAGGGTCGGGCTACGAGCAGTACTTC. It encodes CASSSTGSGYEQYF.

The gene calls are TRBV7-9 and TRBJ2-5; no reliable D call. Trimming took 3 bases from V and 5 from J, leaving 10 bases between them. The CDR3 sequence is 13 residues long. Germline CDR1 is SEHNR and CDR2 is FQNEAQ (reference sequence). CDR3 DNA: TGTGCCAGCAGCTTTCGTCCCTTGGAGACCCAGTACTTC. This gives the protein CASSFRPLETQYF.

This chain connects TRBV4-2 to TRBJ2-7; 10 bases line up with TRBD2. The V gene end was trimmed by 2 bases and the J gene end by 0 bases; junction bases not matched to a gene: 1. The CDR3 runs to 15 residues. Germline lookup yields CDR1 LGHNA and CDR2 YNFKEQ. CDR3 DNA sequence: TGTGCCAGCAGCCAAACTAGCGGGGACTCCTACGAGCAGTACTTC. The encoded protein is CASSQTSGDSYEQYF.

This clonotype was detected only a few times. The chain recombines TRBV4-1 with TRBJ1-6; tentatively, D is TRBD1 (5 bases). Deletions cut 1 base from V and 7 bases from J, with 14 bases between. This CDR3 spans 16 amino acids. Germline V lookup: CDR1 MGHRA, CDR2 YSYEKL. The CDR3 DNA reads TGCGCCAGCAGCCAAGCGGGGGGGGGATGGAATTCACCCCTCCACTTT. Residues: CASSQAGGGWNSPLHF.

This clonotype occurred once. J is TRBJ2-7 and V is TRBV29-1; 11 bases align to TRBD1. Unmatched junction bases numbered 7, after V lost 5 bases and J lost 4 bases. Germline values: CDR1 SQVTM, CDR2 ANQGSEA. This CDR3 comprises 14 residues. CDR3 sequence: CSVRWDRGGYEQYF. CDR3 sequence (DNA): TGCAGCGTTCGGTGGGACAGGGGGGGATACGAGCAGTACTTC.

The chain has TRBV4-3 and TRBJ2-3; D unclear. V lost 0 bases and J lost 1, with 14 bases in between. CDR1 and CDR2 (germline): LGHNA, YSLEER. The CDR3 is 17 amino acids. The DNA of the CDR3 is TGCGCCAGCAGCCAAGATCTGGCAGATGGTGGCACAGATACGCAGTATTTT. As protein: CASSQDLADGGTDTQYF.

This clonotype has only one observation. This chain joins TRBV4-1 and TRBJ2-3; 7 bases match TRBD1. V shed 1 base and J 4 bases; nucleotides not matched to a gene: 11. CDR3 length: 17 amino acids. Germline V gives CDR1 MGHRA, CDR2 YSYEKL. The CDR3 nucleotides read TGCGCCAGCAGCCAAGGACAGGGTGGGAATAGCGCAGATACGCAGTATTTT. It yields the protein CASSQGQGGNSADTQYF.

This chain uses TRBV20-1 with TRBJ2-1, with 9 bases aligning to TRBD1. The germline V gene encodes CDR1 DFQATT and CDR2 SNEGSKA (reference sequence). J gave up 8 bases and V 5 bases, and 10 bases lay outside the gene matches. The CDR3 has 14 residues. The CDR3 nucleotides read TGCAGTGCTGACACAGGGGGCGGGTGGGATGAGCAGTTCTTC. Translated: CSADTGGGWDEQFF.

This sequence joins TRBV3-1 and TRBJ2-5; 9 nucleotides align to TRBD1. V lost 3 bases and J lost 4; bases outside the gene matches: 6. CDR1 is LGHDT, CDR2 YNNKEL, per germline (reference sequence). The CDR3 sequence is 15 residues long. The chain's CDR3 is CASSQGQGRRETQYF. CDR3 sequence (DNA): TGTGCCAGCAGCCAGGGACAGGGTCGGCGAGAGACCCAGTACTTC.

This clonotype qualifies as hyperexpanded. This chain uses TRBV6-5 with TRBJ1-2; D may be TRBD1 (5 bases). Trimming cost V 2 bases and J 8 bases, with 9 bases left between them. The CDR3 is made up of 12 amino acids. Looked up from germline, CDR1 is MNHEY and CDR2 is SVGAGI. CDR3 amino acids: CASSYGGEGYTF. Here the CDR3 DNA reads TGTGCCAGCAGTTACGGGGGGGAAGGCTACACCTTC.

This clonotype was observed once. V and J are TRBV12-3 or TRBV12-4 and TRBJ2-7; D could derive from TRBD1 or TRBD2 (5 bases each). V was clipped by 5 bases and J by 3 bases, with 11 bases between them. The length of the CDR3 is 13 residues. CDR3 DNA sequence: TGTGCCAGCAGTCCCCGGGACCGCTACGAGCAGTACTTC. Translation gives CASSPRDRYEQYF.

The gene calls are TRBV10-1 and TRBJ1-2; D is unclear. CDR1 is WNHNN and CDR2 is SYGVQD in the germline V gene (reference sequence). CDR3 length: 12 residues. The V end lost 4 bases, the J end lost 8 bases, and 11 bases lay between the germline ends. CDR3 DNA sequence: TGCGCCAGCAGTGGGACTGCTGGCGGCTACACCTTC. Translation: CASSGTAGGYTF.

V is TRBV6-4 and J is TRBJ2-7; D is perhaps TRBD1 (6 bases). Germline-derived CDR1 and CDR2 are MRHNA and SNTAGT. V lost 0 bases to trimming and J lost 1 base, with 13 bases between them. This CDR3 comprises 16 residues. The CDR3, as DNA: TGTGCCAGCAGTGACTCGACCAGGGGCCCTTCCTACGAGCAGTACTTC. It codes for CASSDSTRGPSYEQYF.